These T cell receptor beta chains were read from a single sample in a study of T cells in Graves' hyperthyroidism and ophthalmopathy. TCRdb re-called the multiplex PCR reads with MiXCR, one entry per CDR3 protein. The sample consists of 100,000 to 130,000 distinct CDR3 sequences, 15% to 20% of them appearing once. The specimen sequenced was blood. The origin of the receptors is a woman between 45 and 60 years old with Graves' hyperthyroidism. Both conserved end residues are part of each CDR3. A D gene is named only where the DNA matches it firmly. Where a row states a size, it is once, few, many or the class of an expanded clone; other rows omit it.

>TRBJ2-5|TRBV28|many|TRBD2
TGTGCCAGCAGTAGCGAGACTAGCGGGAGATATCCATCGGAGACCCAGTACTTC
CASSSETSGRYPSETQYF
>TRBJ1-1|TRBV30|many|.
TGTGCCTGGAGGCAAGGGGCGAACACTGAAGCTTTCTTT
CAWRQGANTEAFF
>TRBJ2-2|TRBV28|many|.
TGTGCCAGCAGTTTGGCGGACATACTACAAGGGGAGCTGTTTTTT
CASSLADILQGELFF
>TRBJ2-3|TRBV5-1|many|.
TGCGCCAGCAGCTTGGGGCGGGTGGCTAGCACAGATACGCAGTATTTT
CASSLGRVASTDTQYF
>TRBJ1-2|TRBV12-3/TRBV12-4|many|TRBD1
TGTGCCAGCATTTCAGGGCTTCTGATGGGGACAGGGCTGGGCTACACCTTC
CASISGLLMGTGLGYTF
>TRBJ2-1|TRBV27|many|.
TGTGCCAGCAGCTCTCCGCGGGACAAATACAATGAGCAGTTCTTC
CASSSPRDKYNEQFF
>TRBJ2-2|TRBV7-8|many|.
TGTGCCACCCAAGGAGGGGAGGCCGGGGAGCTGTTTTTT
CATQGGEAGELFF
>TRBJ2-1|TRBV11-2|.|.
TGTGCCAGCAGCTTAAGGGGCTATAGGGCTGAGCAGTTCTTC
CASSLRGYRAEQFF
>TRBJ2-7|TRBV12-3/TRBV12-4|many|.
TGTGCCAGCCTAGGACTGGGTTCTGGGAAGCAGTACTTC
CASLGLGSGKQYF
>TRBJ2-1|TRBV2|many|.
TGTGCCAGCAGGGGGGGGGGGCCGCGGACTCCCAATGAGCAGTTCTTC
CASRGGGPRTPNEQFF
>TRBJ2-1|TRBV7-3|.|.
TGTGCCAGCAGCTTAAGTTGGGGGCGAGGGCAGTTCTTC
CASSLSWGRGQFF
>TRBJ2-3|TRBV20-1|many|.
TGCAGTGCTAGGGACGCCTATAGCACAGATACGCAGTATTTT
CSARDAYSTDTQYF
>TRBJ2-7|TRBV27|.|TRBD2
TGTGCCAGCGGGGGGGGGTACTCCTACGAGCAGTACTTC
CASGGGYSYEQYF
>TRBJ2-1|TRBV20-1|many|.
TGCAGTGCTAGACCCCCGGGACGCTGGCTGGAGCAGTTCTTC
CSARPPGRWLEQFF
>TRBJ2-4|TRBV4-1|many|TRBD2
TGCGCCAGCAGCCAAGTAGGACTAGCGCGGGCCAAAAACATTCAGTACTTC
CASSQVGLARAKNIQYF
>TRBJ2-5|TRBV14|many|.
TGTGCCAGCAGCCAAGTCTACGGGGACACCTTCATTGGCCAGTACTTC
CASSQVYGDTFIGQYF
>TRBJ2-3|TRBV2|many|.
TGTGCCAGCGGCGGTAGCACAGATACGCAGTATTTT
CASGGSTDTQYF
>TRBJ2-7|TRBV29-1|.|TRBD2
TGCAGCGTTGAAGCAACAGCGGGAGGGGCCTACGAGCAGTACTTC
CSVEATAGGAYEQYF
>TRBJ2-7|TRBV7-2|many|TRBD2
TGTGCCAGCAGAGGGCCGGGACTAGCGTACGAGCAGTACTTC
CASRGPGLAYEQYF
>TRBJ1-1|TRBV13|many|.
TGTGCCAGCAGCTCAAACGTCAATCGGGCCCTTGGGACTTTCTTT
CASSSNVNRALGTFF
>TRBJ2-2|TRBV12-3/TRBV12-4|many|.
TGTGCCAGCAGTTTAGCGCGGGGATACACCGGGGAGCTGTTTTTT
CASSLARGYTGELFF
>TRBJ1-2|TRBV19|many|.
TGTGCCAGTAGTAGCCCCTGGACAGTCGGAAAGGGGTACTATGGCTACACCTTC
CASSSPWTVGKGYYGYTF
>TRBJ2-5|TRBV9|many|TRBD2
TGTGCCAGCAGCTTCGGGACTAGCGGACTGGAGACCCAGTACTTC
CASSFGTSGLETQYF
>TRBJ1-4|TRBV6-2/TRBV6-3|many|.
TGTGCCAGCAGTTACTCTACTAATGAAAAACTGTTTTTT
CASSYSTNEKLFF
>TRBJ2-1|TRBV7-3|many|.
TGTGCCAGCAGCTTAAATCCCGGACGGAACAATGAGCAGTTCTTC
CASSLNPGRNNEQFF
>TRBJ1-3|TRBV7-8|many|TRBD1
TGTGCCAGCAGCTTCTCCCCGGGACAGGGATCAGGAAACACCATATATTTT
CASSFSPGQGSGNTIYF
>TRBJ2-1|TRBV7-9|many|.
TGTGCCAGCAGCTTAGGGGACATCTACAATGAGCAGTTCTTC
CASSLGDIYNEQFF
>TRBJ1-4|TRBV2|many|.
TGTGCCAGCAGTGAAGAGGAGGGGCCGAGTTCAACTAATGAAAAACTGTTTTTT
CASSEEEGPSSTNEKLFF
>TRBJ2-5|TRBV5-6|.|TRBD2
TGTGCCAGCAGCTTGGGCTGGACTAGCCACGAGACCCAGTACTTC
CASSLGWTSHETQYF
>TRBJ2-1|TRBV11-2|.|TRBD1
TGTGCCAGCAGGTATATCAGGGGGCGCCCCAATGAGCAGTTCTTC
CASRYIRGRPNEQFF
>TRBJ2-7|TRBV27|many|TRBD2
TGTGCCAGCAGTCCCGGACTAGCGGGGGGTCTCTACGAGCAGTACTTC
CASSPGLAGGLYEQYF
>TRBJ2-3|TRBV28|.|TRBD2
TGTGCCAGCAGTTTTCCGGCGGGGGGGAGCACAGATACGCAGTATTTT
CASSFPAGGSTDTQYF
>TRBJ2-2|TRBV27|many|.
TGTGCCAGCAGCCTCGGGTGGAGAACCGGGGAGCTGTTTTTT
CASSLGWRTGELFF
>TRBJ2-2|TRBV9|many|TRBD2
TGTGCCAGCAGTCTCACTAGCGGGAGCTATACCGGGGAGCTGTTTTTT
CASSLTSGSYTGELFF
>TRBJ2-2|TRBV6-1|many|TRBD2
TGTGCCAGCAGTTACCAGGGACTAGCGGGAGCCGGGGAGCTGTTTTTT
CASSYQGLAGAGELFF
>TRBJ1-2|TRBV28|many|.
TGTGCCAGCAGCCTAAGACCGACAGCACTATATGGCTACACCTTC
CASSLRPTALYGYTF
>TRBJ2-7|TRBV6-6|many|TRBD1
TGTGCCAGCAGTTACCGACAGGGCTACGAGCAGTACTTC
CASSYRQGYEQYF
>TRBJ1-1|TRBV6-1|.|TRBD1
TGTGCCAGCAGAAAGACAGGGGACACTGAAGCTTTCTTT
CASRKTGDTEAFF
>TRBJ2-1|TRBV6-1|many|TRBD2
TGTGCCAGCAGTTCCAGACTAGCGACGAACTACAATGAGCAGTTCTTC
CASSSRLATNYNEQFF
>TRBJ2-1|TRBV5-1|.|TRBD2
TGCGCCAGCAGCTTCCTTAGCGGGGGGGCGAGCTCCTACAATGAGCAGTTCTTC
CASSFLSGGASSYNEQFF
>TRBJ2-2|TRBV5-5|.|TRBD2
TGTGCCAGCAGCCCTCACAGCGGGAGGAACACCGGGGAGCTGTTTTTT
CASSPHSGRNTGELFF
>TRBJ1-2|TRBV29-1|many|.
TGCAGCGCTTGGGACACCATCCTCTATGGCTACACCTTC
CSAWDTILYGYTF
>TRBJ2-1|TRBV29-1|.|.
TGCAGCTACGTCCCATCTACCTACAATGAGCAGTTCTTC
CSYVPSTYNEQFF
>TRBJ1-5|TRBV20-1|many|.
TGCAGTGCTAGTCCGGGGGGGAATAGCAATCAGCCCCAGCATTTT
CSASPGGNSNQPQHF